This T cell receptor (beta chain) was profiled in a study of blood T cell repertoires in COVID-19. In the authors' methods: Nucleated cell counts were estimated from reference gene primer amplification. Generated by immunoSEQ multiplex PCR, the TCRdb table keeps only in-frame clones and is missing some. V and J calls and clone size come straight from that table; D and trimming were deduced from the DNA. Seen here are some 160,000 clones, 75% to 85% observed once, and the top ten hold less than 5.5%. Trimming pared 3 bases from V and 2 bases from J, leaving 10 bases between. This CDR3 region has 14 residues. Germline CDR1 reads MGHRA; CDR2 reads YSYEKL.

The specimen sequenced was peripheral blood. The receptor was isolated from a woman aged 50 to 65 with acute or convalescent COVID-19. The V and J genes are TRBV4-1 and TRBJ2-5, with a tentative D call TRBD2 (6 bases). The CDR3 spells CASSQEGTQETQYF. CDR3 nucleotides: TGCGCCAGCAGCCAGGAAGGGACTCAAGAGACCCAGTACTTC.